This T cell receptor (beta chain) was recorded in a study of blood T cell repertoires in COVID-19. In the study overall: The United States, Italy and Spain were the sources of the acute and convalescent COVID-19 samples. In each case, the material was cDNA or gDNA derived from T cells, B-cell-depleted T cells, or PBMCs.

Original processing methods: Reference gene primer amplification gave nucleated cell count estimates. Measured with immunoSEQ multiplex PCR; TCRdb has only the in-frame clones, and not every one. D and trimming come from the DNA, and the V and J calls and clone size come from that table. The data show about 270,000 clones, less than 90% seen once. The CDR3 extends over 11 amino acids. Germline V gene lookup returns CDR1 SGHRS and CDR2 YFSETQ. Between the trimmed V and J ends, which lost 2 bases and 9 bases, there was a span of 7 bases. This chain connects TRBV5-1 to TRBJ2-3; D unclear. The receptor was isolated from a human donor in a cohort sampled during active COVID-19. Sequences were obtained from peripheral blood. The CDR3 spells CASSLERTQYF. The DNA for the CDR3 is TGCGCCAGCAGCTTAGAGAGGACGCAGTATTTT.